The sequence of this TCR beta chain was determined in a study of cytomegalovirus exposure and HLA in healthy donors. General study results and limits: Later analysis reportedly placed an Asian-associated ancestry cluster below the roughly 690-donor mean in N-insertions.

Each donor was nominally healthy when sampled (though unrecorded immune exposures were likely). The PCR employed 60 Vbeta primers together with 13 Jbeta primers. The method was immunoSEQ multiplex PCR; TCRdb's version includes in-frame clones alone and lacks a portion of them. The sample records roughly 220,000 clones, 75% to 90% being singletons. CDR1 and CDR2 (germline): SEHNR, FQNEAQ (reference sequence). Unmatched junction bases numbered 7, after V lost 4 bases and J lost 3 bases. CDR3 length: 16 residues. A remark on this clone: Its antigen is as yet unknown.

The TCR was taken from a woman aged 40 to 50 in good health and CMV-seronegative. This sequence joins TRBV7-9 and TRBJ2-4, with 9 bases fitting TRBD2. Sequenced input: PBMCs. CDR3 amino acids: CASSSMRGGIKNIQYF. The CDR3 nucleotides read TGTGCCAGCAGCTCCATGCGGGGGGGGATCAAAAACATTCAGTACTTC.